These 8 T cell receptor beta chains came from one sample sequenced in a study of shared clonotypes between healthy human individuals. Clones were sequenced by immunoSEQ multiplex PCR, and TCRdb holds only the in-frame ones, with some missing. The top ten clones hold 0.1% to 0.15% of a sample with 2 million to 2.5 million clones, around 95% of them seen once. The sample comprised naive CD4+ T cells sorted from blood. The subset is: CD45RA+ positively selected. The receptors stem from a man aged 18 to 35 in good health.

The J gene is TRBJ2-2, the V gene TRBV7-2; weak D call: TRBD2 (5 bases). Germline CDR1 and CDR2: SGHTA and FQGNSA. V gave up 5 bases and J gave up 4 bases, with 11 bases separating them. The CDR3 runs 14 residues. The CDR3 reads CASSPGGFTGELFF. CDR3 nucleotide sequence: TGTGCCAGCAGCCCAGGAGGTTTCACCGGGGAGCTGTTTTTT.

J is TRBJ1-3 and V is TRBV7-8, with D perhaps TRBD1 (5 bases). The germline V gene has CDR1 SGHVS and CDR2 FQNEAQ. The CDR3 extends over 16 amino acids. Trimming pared 0 bases from V and 0 bases from J, leaving 9 bases between. The CDR3 DNA follows: TGTGCCAGCAGCTTAGCGCTCGGGGGCTCTGGAAACACCATATATTTT. As protein: CASSLALGGSGNTIYF.

V is TRBV11-2 and J is TRBJ2-2; no clear D gene. Germline V CDR1 and CDR2: SGHAT, FQNNGV. The CDR3 is 10 residues long. V lost 6 bases and J lost 6, with 2 bases in between. The chain's CDR3 is CASRSGELFF. The CDR3 DNA follows: TGTGCCAGCAGGTCCGGGGAGCTGTTTTTT.

J is TRBJ1-2 and V is TRBV13; TRBD1 is a possible D gene (5 bases). Between the trimmed V and J ends, which lost 5 bases and 4 bases, there was a span of 17 bases. From germline, CDR1 is PRHDT and CDR2 FYEKMQ (reference sequence). The length of the CDR3 is 15 residues. CDR3 DNA: TGTGCCAGCAGCGGACCCGGGACGAGACTCTATGGCTACACCTTC. Translated, it gives CASSGPGTRLYGYTF.

The count of this clone is one. V is TRBV6-1 and J is TRBJ1-5; no clear D gene. V lost 2 bases to trimming and J lost 7 bases, with 9 bases between them. In germline, CDR1 is MNHNS, CDR2 SASEGT. The CDR3 runs 13 residues. CDR3 DNA: TGTGCCAGCAGTGAATTCCCGGTCCAGCCCCAGCATTTT. This sequence encodes CASSEFPVQPQHF.

The sample holds a few counts of this clone. The V gene is TRBV28, the J gene TRBJ1-6, with 10 bases matching TRBD1. The CDR3 spans 15 residues. Germline V gives CDR1 MDHEN, CDR2 SYDVKM. Trimming cost V 6 bases and J 10 bases; bases outside gene matches: 9. The CDR3 coding sequence is TGTGCCAGCAGCTCGGGACAGGGGAGGACCTCACCCCTCCACTTT. Translating it yields CASSSGQGRTSPLHF.

The chain links TRBV28 to TRBJ1-2, with D uncertain. The CDR3 covers 15 residues. Trimming took off 5 bases at V and 5 bases at J, with 18 bases between the two ends. From germline, CDR1 is MDHEN and CDR2 SYDVKM. This CDR3 is CASSTRVELRYGYTF. The CDR3 region has the DNA TGTGCCAGCAGTACCCGAGTAGAGCTCAGATATGGCTACACCTTC.

The chain carries TRBV4-3 and TRBJ2-4; 8 positions agree with TRBD1. This CDR3 spans 20 amino acids. V was pared by 0 bases and J by 4 bases, with 17 bases of the junction left unmatched. The germline V gene has CDR1 LGHNA and CDR2 YSLEER. CDR3 region: CASSQEVIATGGLTKNIQYF. The CDR3 bases are TGCGCCAGCAGCCAAGAAGTGATAGCAACAGGGGGTTTAACGAAAAACATTCAGTACTTC.